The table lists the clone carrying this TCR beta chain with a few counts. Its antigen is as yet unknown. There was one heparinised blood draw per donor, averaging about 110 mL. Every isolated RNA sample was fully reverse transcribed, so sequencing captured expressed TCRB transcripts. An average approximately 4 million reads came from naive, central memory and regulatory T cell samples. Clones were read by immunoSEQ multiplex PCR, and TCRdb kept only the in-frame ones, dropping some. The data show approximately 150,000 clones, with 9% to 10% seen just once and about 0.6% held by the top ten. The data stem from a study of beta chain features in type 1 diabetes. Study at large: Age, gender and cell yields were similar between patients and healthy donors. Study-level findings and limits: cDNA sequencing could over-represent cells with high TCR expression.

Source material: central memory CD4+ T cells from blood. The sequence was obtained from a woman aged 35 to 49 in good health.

The CDR3 nucleotides read TGTGCCAGTAGTATACACACCTCTGGGGCCAACGTCCTGACTTTC. Protein product: CASSIHTSGANVLTF. V and J are TRBV19 and TRBJ2-6, with D hard to call. Germline CDR1 reads LNHDA; CDR2 reads SQIVND (reference sequence). Between the trimmed V and J ends, which lost 2 bases and 0 bases, there was a span of 5 bases. There are 15 residues in the CDR3.